This TCR beta chain was observed in a study of T cell changes during pregnancy in multiple sclerosis. There are a few counts of this clone. Deletions cut 6 bases from V and 10 bases from J, with 19 bases between. CDR3 length: 15 amino acids. Per the germline V gene, CDR1 is MNHEY and CDR2 is SVGAGI. The assay was immunoSEQ multiplex PCR, and TCRdb's table has in-frame clones only and misses some. This table holds approximately 50,000 clones, around 90% found once. This TCR was sampled from a female donor with multiple sclerosis, enrolled in a pregnancy study. The sequencing used CD8+ T cells from peripheral blood mononuclear cells, collected after pregnancy. V usage is TRBV6-5 and J usage is TRBJ1-6; possibly TRBD1 for D (6 bases). For the CDR3, the DNA is TGTGCCAGCAGCCCAGAGGGGGATGTTGGATCACCCCTCCACTTT. It is translated as CASSPEGDVGSPLHF.